Below are 16 T cell receptor beta chains sequenced from a single sample in a study of vaccination and CD4 T cells after COVID-19. These receptors' antigens are unknown. Treatment here: roughly 10-day PBMC culture with coronavirus spike peptide pools or control peptides (ViraFEST assay). Cultured CD4+ T cell DNA underwent sequencing with the Oncomine TCR Beta short-read assay. A single record per CDR3 protein comes from TCRdb applying MiXCR to the PCR reads. In the table there are 15,000 or so distinct CDR3 sequences, around 60% of which are singletons. Material for sequencing was CD4+ T cells from blood, cultured in vitro. All receptors derive from a human donor who had recovered from COVID-19.

The chain couples TRBV10-3 to TRBJ2-6; D not resolved. Between the trimmed V and J ends, which lost 10 bases and 2 bases, there was a span of 12 bases. The CDR3 is 14 amino acids. Per germline, CDR1 ENHRY and CDR2 SYGVKD. CDR3 bases: TGTGCCACCGCCGACAATCCTGGGGCCAACGTCCTGACTTTC. It yields the protein CATADNPGANVLTF.

This chain joins TRBV24-1 and TRBJ2-6; D is unclear. The CDR3 runs to 14 residues. V shed 4 bases and J shed 4 bases, with 7 bases lying between them. CDR1 and CDR2 (germline): KGHDR, SFDVKD. CDR3 protein: CATSESTGANVLTF. In DNA, the CDR3 is TGTGCCACCAGTGAGTCGACAGGGGCCAACGTCCTGACTTTC.

The rearrangement links TRBV20-1 to TRBJ1-6, with D maybe TRBD1 (6 bases). Trimming left V 6 bases short and J 8 bases short, with 20 bases between. The CDR3 extends over 15 amino acids. In germline, CDR1 is DFQATT, CDR2 SNEGSKA (reference sequence). CDR3 sequence (DNA): TGCAGTGCACCTCTCCGGACAGCCGGCGATTCACCCCTCCACTTT. Amino acids: CSAPLRTAGDSPLHF.

This clonotype was picked up a small number of times. The V call is TRBV20-1, the J call TRBJ2-2, with 13 nucleotides matching TRBD2. This CDR3 comprises 15 residues. The germline V gene encodes CDR1 DFQATT and CDR2 SNEGSKA (reference sequence). J was trimmed by 5 bases and V by 1 base; bases with no gene match: 1. For the CDR3, the DNA is TGCAGTGCTAGAGGGGGACTAGCGGGAACCGGGGAGCTGTTTTTT. Amino acids: CSARGGLAGTGELFF.

The V and J genes are TRBV6-1 and TRBJ1-6; 7 bases are a match to TRBD1. With V trimmed by 4 bases and J by 3 bases, 6 bases remained unmatched. CDR3 size: 16 residues. Per the germline V gene, CDR1 is MNHNS and CDR2 is SASEGT. The DNA of the CDR3 is TGTGCCAGCAGTGCCAGGGGGACACTCTATAATTCACCCCTCCACTTT. It translates to CASSARGTLYNSPLHF.

V is TRBV6-1 and J is TRBJ2-1, with D tentatively TRBD2 (7 bases). The CDR3 has 13 amino acids. Between the trimmed V and J ends, which lost 7 bases and 9 bases, there was a span of 16 bases. Germline V lookup: CDR1 MNHNS, CDR2 SASEGT. CDR3 sequence: CASTTGRGGEQFF. The DNA for the CDR3 is TGTGCCAGCACAACGGGGAGGGGGGGTGAGCAGTTCTTC.

The V and J genes are TRBV18 and TRBJ1-1, with a weak D call TRBD1 (5 bases). Between the trimmed V and J ends, which lost 4 bases and 4 bases, there was a span of 19 bases. Germline CDR1 KGHSH, CDR2 LQKENI. The CDR3 sequence is 16 residues long. Written as DNA, the CDR3 is TGTGCCAGCTCACAACAGGCCACCGGGGGAGGCACTGAAGCTTTCTTT. Encoded protein: CASSQQATGGGTEAFF. The full variable domain, rest sourced from reference TRBV18 and TRBJ1-1, is NAGVMQNPRHLVRRRGQEARLRCSPMKGHSHVYWYRQLPEEGLKFMVYLQKENIIDESGMPKERFSAEFPKEGPSILRIQQVVRGDSAAYFCASSQQATGGGTEAFFGQGTRLTVV.

This chain joins TRBV24-1 and TRBJ1-4; 9 bases agree with TRBD1. CDR3 size: 16 residues. Trimming at V came to 7 bases and at J to 12 bases, leaving 17 bases not matched to a gene. Germline V lookup: CDR1 KGHDR, CDR2 SFDVKD. CDR3 in DNA: TGTGCCACCAGCTCATTCCGGGACAGGGAGGTAAAAGAACTGTTTTTT. This translates into CATSSFRDREVKELFF.

The chain recombines TRBV18 with TRBJ2-7; 7 nucleotides agree with TRBD1. CDR3 size: 14 residues. V lost 4 bases and J lost 4; bases outside the gene matches: 7. CDR1 is KGHSH and CDR2 is LQKENI in the germline V gene. The CDR3 DNA is TGTGCCAGCTCACAAATTGGACAGGATTACGAGCAGTACTTC. It codes for CASSQIGQDYEQYF.

The rearrangement links TRBV20-1 to TRBJ2-1; D not resolved. V was pared by 5 bases and J by 13 bases, with 21 bases between. Looked up from germline, CDR1 is DFQATT and CDR2 is SNEGSKA (reference sequence). The length of the CDR3 is 13 residues. As DNA, the CDR3 is TGCAGTGCTCTCCTCCGATTGGAGCACCCACAGTTCTTC. Translated, it gives CSALLRLEHPQFF.

The rearrangement links TRBV29-1 to TRBJ1-1; no firm D call. CDR1 and CDR2 (germline): SQVTM, ANQGSEA. This CDR3 is built from 13 residues. V shed 4 bases and J shed 3 bases, with 12 bases lying between them. The CDR3 DNA is TGCAGCGTTGGTAAGGATTGGGACACTGAAGCTTTCTTT. This translates into CSVGKDWDTEAFF.

The chain employs TRBV5-8 and TRBJ2-1, with D perhaps TRBD2 (6 bases). This CDR3 comprises 15 residues. CDR1 and CDR2 from the germline V gene are SGHTS and YDEGEE. Deletions cut 4 bases from V and 10 bases from J, with 21 bases between. CDR3 DNA: TGTGCCAGCAGCCCCCGGGCGGGACCGTCTAGCGAGCAGTTCTTC. Encoded protein: CASSPRAGPSSEQFF. Together with reference TRBV5-8 and TRBJ2-1, the CDR3 gives the full variable domain: EAGVTQSPTHLIKTRGQQATLRCSPISGHTSVYWYQQALGLGLQFLLWYDEGEERNRGNFPPRFSGRQFPNYSSELNVNALELEDSALYLCASSPRAGPSSEQFFGPGTRLTVL.

The chain recombines TRBV10-3 with TRBJ2-5; 8 nucleotides line up with TRBD1. Losses at the gene ends were 6 bases for V and 2 bases for J; bases not matched to a gene: 5. Germline lookup yields CDR1 ENHRY and CDR2 SYGVKD. This CDR3 is built from 14 residues. DNA for the CDR3: TGTGCCATCAGCTCAGGGACAGGTCAAGAGACCCAGTACTTC. Residues: CAISSGTGQETQYF.

The gene calls are TRBV7-9 and TRBJ1-6; D gene unclear. This CDR3 contains 16 residues. V was cut by 3 bases and J by 0 bases, with 9 bases left in between. Germline values: CDR1 SEHNR, CDR2 FQNEAQ (reference sequence). CDR3 nucleotide sequence: TGTGCCAGCAGCTTCCGAGAGAGCTCCTATAATTCACCCCTCCACTTT. Its translation: CASSFRESSYNSPLHF.

J is TRBJ1-2 and V is TRBV6-5; TRBD1 agrees at 7 bases. This CDR3 spans 15 amino acids. V shed 2 bases and J 4 bases; nucleotides not matched to a gene: 7. Germline V gives CDR1 MNHEY, CDR2 SVGAGI. The CDR3 DNA follows: TGTGCCAGCAGTTACCAACAGGGGCCGGGCTATGGCTACACCTTC. As protein: CASSYQQGPGYGYTF.

V and J are TRBV2 and TRBJ1-5; unclear D gene. CDR3 length: 16 residues. V was shortened by 3 bases and J by 5 bases, with 17 bases between the two germline ends. The V gene's germline CDR1 is SNHLY and CDR2 FYNNEI. This CDR3 reads CASSESSVGPDQPQHF. In nucleotides, the CDR3 is TGTGCCAGCAGTGAGTCCAGTGTTGGACCCGATCAGCCCCAGCATTTT.